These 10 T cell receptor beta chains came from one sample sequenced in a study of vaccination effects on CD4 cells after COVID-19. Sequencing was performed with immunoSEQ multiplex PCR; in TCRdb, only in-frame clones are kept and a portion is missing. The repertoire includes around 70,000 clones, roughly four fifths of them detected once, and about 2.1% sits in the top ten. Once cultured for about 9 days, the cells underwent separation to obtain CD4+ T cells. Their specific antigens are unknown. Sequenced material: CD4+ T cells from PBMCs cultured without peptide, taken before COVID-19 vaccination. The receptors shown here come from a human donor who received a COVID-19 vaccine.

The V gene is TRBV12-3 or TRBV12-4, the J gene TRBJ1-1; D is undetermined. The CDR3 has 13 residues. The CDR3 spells CSWRETQNTEAFF. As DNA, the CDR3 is TGTTCGTGGAGGGAGACACAGAACACTGAAGCTTTCTTT.

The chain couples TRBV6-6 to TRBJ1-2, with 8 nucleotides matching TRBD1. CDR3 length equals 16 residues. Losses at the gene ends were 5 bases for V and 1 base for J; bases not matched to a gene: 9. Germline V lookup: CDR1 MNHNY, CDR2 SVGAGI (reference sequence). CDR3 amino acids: CASSKDGTGINYGYTF. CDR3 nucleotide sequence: TGTGCCAGCAGTAAGGACGGGACAGGAATTAACTATGGCTACACCTTC.

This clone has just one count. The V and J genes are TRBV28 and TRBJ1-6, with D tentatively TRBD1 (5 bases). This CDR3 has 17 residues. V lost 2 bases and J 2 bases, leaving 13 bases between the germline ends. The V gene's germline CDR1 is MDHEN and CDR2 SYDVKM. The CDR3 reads CASSLGGRRTYNSPLHF. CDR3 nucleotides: TGTGCCAGCAGTTTAGGGGGGAGGAGGACCTATAATTCACCCCTCCACTTT. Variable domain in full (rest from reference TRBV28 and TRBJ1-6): DVKVTQSSRYLVKRTGEKVFLECVQDMDHENMFWYRQDPGLGLRLIYFSYDVKMKEKGDIPEGYSVSREKKERFSLILESASTNQTSMYLCASSLGGRRTYNSPLHFGNGTRLTVT.

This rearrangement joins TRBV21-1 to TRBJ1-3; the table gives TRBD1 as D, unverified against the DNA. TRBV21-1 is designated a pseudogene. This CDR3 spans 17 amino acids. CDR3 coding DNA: TGTGCCAGCAGCAAGCCGCCACCCAGGGGGACTGGAAACACCATATATTTT. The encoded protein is CASSKPPPRGTGNTIYF.

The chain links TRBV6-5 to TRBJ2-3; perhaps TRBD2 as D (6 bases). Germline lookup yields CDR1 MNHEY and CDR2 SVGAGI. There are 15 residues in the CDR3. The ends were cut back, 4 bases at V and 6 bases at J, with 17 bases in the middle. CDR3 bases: TGTGCCAGCAGTTCCCCGGGACTTCTCCAGGATACGCAGTATTTT. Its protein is CASSSPGLLQDTQYF.

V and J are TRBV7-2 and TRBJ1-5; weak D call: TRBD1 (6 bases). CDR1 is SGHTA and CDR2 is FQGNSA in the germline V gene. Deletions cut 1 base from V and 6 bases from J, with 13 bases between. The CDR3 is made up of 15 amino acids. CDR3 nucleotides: TGTGCCAGCAGCTTAGTGACAGGAGGTATTCAGCCCCAGCATTTT. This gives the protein CASSLVTGGIQPQHF.

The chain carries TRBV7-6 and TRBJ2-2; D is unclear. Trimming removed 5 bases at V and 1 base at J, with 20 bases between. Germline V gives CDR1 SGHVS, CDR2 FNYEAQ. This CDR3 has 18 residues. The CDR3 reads CASSHPAGAKVNTGELFF. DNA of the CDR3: TGTGCCAGCAGCCATCCCGCCGGCGCCAAGGTGAACACCGGGGAGCTGTTTTTT. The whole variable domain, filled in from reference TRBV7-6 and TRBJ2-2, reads GAGVSQSPRYKVTKRGQDVALRCDPISGHVSLYWYRQALGQGPEFLTYFNYEAQQDKSGLPNDRFSAERPEGSISTLTIQRTEQRDSAMYRCASSHPAGAKVNTGELFFGEGSRLTVL.

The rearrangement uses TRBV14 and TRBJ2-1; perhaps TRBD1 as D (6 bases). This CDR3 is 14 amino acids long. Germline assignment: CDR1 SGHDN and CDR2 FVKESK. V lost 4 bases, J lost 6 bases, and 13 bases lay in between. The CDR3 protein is CASSPYRVVNEQFF. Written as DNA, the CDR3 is TGTGCCAGCAGCCCATACAGGGTTGTCAATGAGCAGTTCTTC.

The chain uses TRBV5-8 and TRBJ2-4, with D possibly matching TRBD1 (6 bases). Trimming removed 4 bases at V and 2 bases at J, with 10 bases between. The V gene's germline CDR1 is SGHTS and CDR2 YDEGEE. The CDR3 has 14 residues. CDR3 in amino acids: CASSLGHSKNIQYF. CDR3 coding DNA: TGTGCCAGCAGCCTGGGACATTCCAAAAACATTCAGTACTTC.

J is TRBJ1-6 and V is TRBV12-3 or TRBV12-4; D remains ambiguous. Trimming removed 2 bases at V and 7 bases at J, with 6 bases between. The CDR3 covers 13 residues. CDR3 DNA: TGTGCCAGCAGTTTATCAGTCAATTCACCCCTCCACTTT. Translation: CASSLSVNSPLHF.